This T cell receptor (beta chain) comes out of a study of cytomegalovirus exposure and HLA in healthy donors. Overall study findings and caveats: It was taken for granted in presence/absence analyses that sequencing depth across donors was roughly uniform.

PCR primers comprised 60 Vbeta and 13 Jbeta primers. Only in-frame clones appear in the TCRdb table, and some are missing; sequencing was by immunoSEQ multiplex PCR. The sample includes roughly 130,000 clones, approximately 85% seen only once; the top ten take approximately 1.7%. Worth noting for this clone: The antigen is undetermined.

CDR3 length equals 17 residues. CDR1 and CDR2 (germline): SGHNT, YYREEE (reference sequence). V lost 4 bases to trimming and J lost 2 bases; unmatched junction nucleotides: 8. This sequence originates from a boy aged 10-17 years in good health and CMV-seronegative. The V gene is TRBV5-4, the J gene TRBJ2-7; 14 bases line up with TRBD2. Sample: PBMCs. The CDR3, as DNA: TGTGCCAGCAGCCCAATGGGACTAGCGGGAGAGACCTACGAGCAGTACTTC. It translates to CASSPMGLAGETYEQYF.